Below are 20 T cell receptor beta chains sequenced from a single sample in a study of blood T cell repertoires in COVID-19 (dated by TCRdb to about 2020). The protocol used for the library was the immunoSEQ multiplex PCR assay. The immuneACCESS repertoire file appears here via TCRdb, limited to in-frame rearrangements. These files lack a portion of the clones; in checked studies, under half of the deficit traces to unresolved V genes, and the cause of the others is not known. The sample contains about 64,000 clones, under 90% of them found a single time. The ten biggest clones cover approximately 3% of the sample. Sequencing was carried out using peripheral blood. These receptors all come from a man between 45 and 60 years old with active COVID-19.

The chain combines TRBV6-2 or TRBV6-3 with TRBJ1-5, with D maybe TRBD1 (6 bases). The germline CDR1 and CDR2 sequences are MNHEY and SVGEGT. The CDR3 contains 15 residues. Trimming removed 3 bases from V and 0 bases from J, with 9 bases in between. CDR3 sequence (DNA): TGTGCCAGCAGTTATATGGGACATAGCAATCAGCCCCAGCATTTT. Protein sequence: CASSYMGHSNQPQHF.

The V gene is TRBV4-2, the J gene TRBJ1-5; 9 bases are shared with TRBD1. CDR1 and CDR2 from the germline V gene are LGHNA and YNFKEQ. The CDR3 length is 15 residues. V shed 1 base, J shed 3 bases, and the junction held 1 base outside the gene matches. CDR3 nucleotide sequence: TGTGCCAGCAGCCAAGGGACAGGGGCCAATCAGCCCCAGCATTTT. Amino acid sequence: CASSQGTGANQPQHF.

The chain recombines TRBV6-6 with TRBJ2-2, with a tentative D call TRBD2 (6 bases). This CDR3 comprises 11 residues. V lost 6 bases and J lost 7, with 6 bases in between. Germline assignment: CDR1 MNHNY and CDR2 SVGAGI (reference sequence). The CDR3 nucleotides are TGTGCCAGCAGGGGGGGCGGGGAGCTGTTTTTT. It codes for CASRGGGELFF.

CDR3 region: CASSVDRVNEQFF. CDR3 sequence (DNA): TGTGCCAGCAGCGTAGACAGGGTCAATGAGCAGTTCTTC. V usage is TRBV9 and J usage is TRBJ2-1; possible D gene TRBD1, 6 bases. Trimming took off 0 bases at V and 6 bases at J, with 7 bases between the two ends. The germline gives CDR1 SGDLS, CDR2 YYNGEE. There are 13 residues in the CDR3.

The rearrangement links TRBV10-3 to TRBJ2-1; TRBD2 matches at 13 bases. This CDR3 region has 16 residues. CDR1 is ENHRY, CDR2 SYGVKD, per germline. The ends lost 4 bases at V and 12 bases at J; junction bases unmatched: 12. DNA for the CDR3: TGTGCCATCAGTGCTACTAGCGGGAGGGCCCGGGGGGGGCAGTTCTTC. Its translation: CAISATSGRARGGQFF.

This clone was seen a single time. In DNA, the CDR3 is TGCAGCGTCTGGACAGTTTCATCCTACAATGAGCAGTTCTTC. This translates into CSVWTVSSYNEQFF. The chain has TRBV29-1 and TRBJ2-1; tentatively, D is TRBD1 (6 bases). This CDR3 has 14 amino acids. Trimming cost V 6 bases and J 1 base, with 13 bases left between them. Germline V gene sequence: CDR1 SQVTM, CDR2 ANQGSEA.

The J gene is TRBJ2-3, the V gene TRBV7-8, with D maybe TRBD2 (5 bases). CDR3 length equals 16 residues. In germline, CDR1 is SGHVS, CDR2 FQNEAQ. V shed 0 bases and J shed 2 bases, with 12 bases lying between them. CDR3 in DNA: TGTGCCAGCAGCTTAGCGCGAGGGATTTCCACAGATACGCAGTATTTT. This encodes CASSLARGISTDTQYF. The full variable domain, rest sourced from reference TRBV7-8 and TRBJ2-3, is GAGVSQSPRYKVAKRGQDVALRCDPISGHVSLFWYQQALGQGPEFLTYFQNEAQLDKSGLPSDRFFAERPEGSVSTLKIQRTQQEDSAVYLCASSLARGISTDTQYFGPGTRLTVL.

This rearrangement joins TRBV7-2 to TRBJ1-1, with D unresolved. This CDR3 contains 14 residues. Per the germline V gene, CDR1 is SGHTA and CDR2 is FQGNSA. V dropped 3 bases and J dropped 4 bases, with 12 bases sitting between them. DNA for the CDR3: TGTGCCAGCAGCTTCGGGTCCCTGGCCACTGAAGCTTTCTTT. Protein: CASSFGSLATEAFF.

The CDR3 region has the DNA TGTGCCAGTAGTTTCCCCTCAGGGGCGGGCTATGGCTACACCTTC. This encodes CASSFPSGAGYGYTF. The V call is TRBV19, the J call TRBJ1-2, with D perhaps TRBD1 (6 bases). The CDR3 is 15 amino acids. Trimming pared 5 bases from V and 4 bases from J, leaving 17 bases between. The germline gives CDR1 LNHDA, CDR2 SQIVND (reference sequence).

This clone came up a few times. The V call is TRBV10-1, the J call TRBJ2-7; TRBD2 agrees at 7 bases. Losses at the gene ends were 0 bases for V and 3 bases for J; bases not matched to a gene: 5. The CDR3 has 15 residues. Germline CDR1 WNHNN, CDR2 SYGVQD (reference sequence). CDR3 region: CASSESGRGIYEQYF. The CDR3 coding sequence is TGCGCCAGCAGTGAGTCGGGGCGGGGGATCTACGAGCAGTACTTC.

The J gene is TRBJ1-2, the V gene TRBV5-8; D is perhaps TRBD1 (5 bases). The CDR3 length is 14 residues. The V end was cut by 1 base, the J end by 2 bases, with 9 bases between. In germline, CDR1 is SGHTS, CDR2 YDEGEE. The CDR3 region is CASSLWQGNYGYTF. CDR3 bases: TGTGCCAGCAGCTTGTGGCAGGGCAACTATGGCTACACCTTC. Full variable domain (remainder filled in from reference TRBV5-8 and TRBJ1-2): EAGVTQSPTHLIKTRGQQATLRCSPISGHTSVYWYQQALGLGLQFLLWYDEGEERNRGNFPPRFSGRQFPNYSSELNVNALELEDSALYLCASSLWQGNYGYTFGSGTRLTVV.

The chain uses TRBV18 and TRBJ1-1; a possible D gene is TRBD1 (6 bases). The CDR3 length is 13 residues. V was pared by 6 bases and J by 5 bases, with 13 bases between. CDR1 and CDR2 from the germline V gene are KGHSH and LQKENI. CDR3 loop: CASSTQGGTEAFF. The CDR3 coding sequence is TGTGCCAGCTCCACACAGGGTGGAACTGAAGCTTTCTTT.

The V and J genes are TRBV11-3 and TRBJ1-1; the D gene is possibly TRBD1 (6 bases). This CDR3 spans 14 amino acids. V lost 1 base and J 1 base, leaving 7 bases between the germline ends. The germline V gene encodes CDR1 SGHNT and CDR2 YENEEA. The CDR3 sequence: CASSLGTANTEAFF. In DNA form, the CDR3 reads TGTGCCAGCAGCTTAGGGACAGCGAACACTGAAGCTTTCTTT.

The CDR3 is CASSLAGRYGYTF. CDR3 nucleotides: TGTGCCAGCAGTTTGGCAGGGCGGTATGGCTACACCTTC. This sequence joins TRBV12-3 or TRBV12-4 and TRBJ1-2; possibly TRBD1 for D (5 bases). The CDR3 loop spans 13 amino acids. Trimming removed 3 bases at V and 5 bases at J, with 10 bases between.

The chain links TRBV19 to TRBJ1-3; tentative D call: TRBD1 (5 bases). Between the trimmed V and J ends, which lost 4 bases and 4 bases, there was a span of 14 bases. In germline, CDR1 is LNHDA, CDR2 SQIVND (reference sequence). The CDR3 runs 15 residues. This CDR3 reads CASSTPRGLGNTIYF. In DNA, the CDR3 is TGTGCCAGTAGTACGCCGCGGGGACTCGGAAACACCATATATTTT.

The genes are TRBV28 and TRBJ1-1, with a possible D match to TRBD1 (6 bases). V was cut by 3 bases and J by 1 base, with 6 bases left in between. The CDR3 length is 13 residues. Germline lookup yields CDR1 MDHEN and CDR2 SYDVKM. The CDR3 loop reads CASSLGQNTEAFF. CDR3 coding DNA: TGTGCCAGCAGTTTGGGACAGAACACTGAAGCTTTCTTT.

V usage is TRBV6-2 or TRBV6-3 and J usage is TRBJ2-3; 12 bases are shared with TRBD2. V lost 2 bases, J lost 5 bases, and 2 bases stayed unmatched. This CDR3 contains 15 residues. Germline assignment: CDR1 MNHEY and CDR2 SVGEGT. CDR3 protein: CASSYPTSGGDTQYF. Here the CDR3 DNA reads TGTGCCAGCAGTTACCCGACTAGCGGGGGAGATACGCAGTATTTT.

The rearrangement links TRBV30 to TRBJ1-6, with no clear D. CDR3 length: 12 amino acids. Germline V gives CDR1 GTSNPN, CDR2 SVGIG (reference sequence). Trimming stripped 3 bases from V and 6 bases from J, with 6 bases between. This CDR3 reads CAWRLVNSPLHF. The CDR3 coding sequence is TGTGCCTGGAGATTAGTTAATTCACCCCTCCACTTT.

The V gene is TRBV15, the J gene TRBJ2-5, with TRBD2 as a possible D gene (6 bases). The V end was cut by 6 bases, the J end by 2 bases, with 10 bases between. The CDR3 is made up of 13 amino acids. Germline V CDR1 and CDR2: LNHNV, YYDKDF (reference sequence). The DNA of the CDR3 is TGTGCCACCAGATTGGAGGGGCAAGAGACCCAGTACTTC. Its protein is CATRLEGQETQYF.

This chain uses TRBV5-1 with TRBJ2-1; D not resolved. Between the trimmed V and J ends, which lost 0 bases and 7 bases, there was a span of 5 bases. The CDR3 loop spans 12 amino acids. Germline V gene lookup returns CDR1 SGHRS and CDR2 YFSETQ. The CDR3 DNA sequence: TGCGCCAGCAGCTTGGTGTCGAATGAGCAGTTCTTC. As protein: CASSLVSNEQFF.